The clone carrying this T cell receptor (beta chain) has ten or more counts. Using immunoSEQ multiplex PCR, the repertoire was profiled, and TCRdb retains in-frame clones only, with some absent. The sample lists about 180,000 clones, about 78% occurring once. CDR1 is SGHAT and CDR2 is FQNNGV in the germline V gene. The CDR3 consists of 14 residues. Trimming removed 0 bases at V and 6 bases at J, with 11 bases between. The sample belongs to a study of blood T cell repertoires in COVID-19. For the study at large: Material from acute and convalescent COVID-19 was sourced from the United States, Italy and Spain.

The material sequenced was PBMCs or T cells enriched from blood (not recorded which). The sequence came from a woman aged 45 to 65 who had recovered from COVID-19. This rearrangement joins TRBV11-2 to TRBJ1-2; D is ambiguous. In DNA, the CDR3 is TGTGCCAGCAGCTTAGATTCCCCAAGCCATGGCTACACCTTC. Its protein product is CASSLDSPSHGYTF.